This section outlines one T cell receptor (beta chain) sequence together with its context. The specificity of this receptor is unknown. No clone much larger than this one lies a single base away; base qualities are absent. To sequence the TCRbeta CDR3 region, genomic DNA was isolated from the sorted cells. TCRbeta CDR3 regions were sequenced using the immunoSEQ Assay. This is the immuneACCESS table as TCRdb keeps it, with only in-frame sequences that have V and J called. A part of the clones is gone; compared with another copy, unresolved V genes explain less than half, and the rest is unexplained. The sample data list approximately 74,000 clones, and about 85% of these were observed just once. The ten largest account for under 0.55% of the sample. This entry comes from a study of OX40 agonist ivuxolimab in advanced cancers. Notes on the research overall: Ivuxolimab was an agonistic, fully human IgG2 monoclonal antibody directed against OX40 (CD134), a costimulatory receptor. Intravenous ivuxolimab was administered to patients every 2 weeks at six dose levels: 0.01, 0.1, 0.3, 1.5, 3 and 10 mg/kg. Of the roughly 52 dose-escalation patients, hepatocellular carcinoma was present in about 19, melanoma in approximately 15, renal cell carcinoma in 9 and head and neck cancer in 9. In the dose-escalation cohort, more than 80% of patients were male, and the mean age was around 65 years with a range of about 20 to 90. Patients were allowed to have had prior anti-PD-1, anti-PD-L1 or anti-CTLA-4 therapy, and around 37% of the dose-escalation patients had previously received checkpoint inhibitors. Partial responses were achieved by three dose-escalation patients, of whom one had hepatocellular carcinoma and two had cutaneous melanoma. Peripheral TCRbeta sequencing was intended to test whether TCR sequence diversity was altered and clonal T-cell expansion was caused by ivuxolimab. The paper reports the monotherapy dose-escalation portion (N of about 52 patients) of the phase I ivuxolimab trial.

CDR1 and CDR2, looked up from the germline V gene (reference sequence), are SGHNT and YYREEE. The CDR3 holds 16 amino acids from the cysteine to the phenylalanine. CDR3 DNA only is kept here, 48 bases in frame from base 1. V loses 0 bases of germline sequence and J loses 4 bases, and the interval between the two ends is 11 bases. Patients with a history of autoimmune disease or receiving systemic immunosuppression were excluded from the trial. Peripheral blood for TCR sequencing was drawn from every dose cohort at baseline, at cycle 4 day 1 and at cycle 7 day 1. The samples were taken from a phase I, first-in-human, multicenter, open-label dose-escalation trial of ivuxolimab. The trial enrolled adults with locally advanced or metastatic head and neck squamous cell, hepatocellular, melanoma or renal cell carcinoma. CD4+ and CD8+ T cells were sorted separately from peripheral blood before TCR sequencing.

The research as a whole found: Low levels of normalized T-cell clonal expansion were also seen in some patients who did not respond. At doses of 0.1 to 3.0 mg/kg, clonal expansion of both CD4+ and CD8+ T cells in blood was seen between baseline and week 6. Antigen specificity was not determined for the clonally expanded peripheral T cells. In the 0.1-3.0 mg/kg groups, partial responders had among the lowest normalized peripheral clonal expansion, particularly in CD8+ T cells. On average, CD8+ T cells showed more expanded clones than CD4+ T cells after ivuxolimab.

The sequencing here drew on CD4+ or CD8+ T cells sorted from blood, taken in a trial of the OX40 agonist ivuxolimab. The TCR comes from an adult with an advanced solid tumor such as melanoma, head and neck, liver or kidney cancer. The chain joins TRBV5-4 to TRBJ2-6; a tentative D match to TRBD1 spans 5 bases. CDR3 loop: CASSLVVGRGANVLTF. The DNA reads TGTGCCAGCAGCTTGGTAGTGGGGCGGGGGGCCAACGTCCTGACTTTC.